This T cell receptor (beta chain) came from a study of post-analysis software for immune sequencing data. The CDR3 covers 15 residues. Germline-derived CDR1 and CDR2 are SEHNR and FQNEAQ (reference sequence). Note on this clonotype: The antigen remains unidentified.

Presence of unique molecular identifiers characterized the TCR beta cDNA libraries. MiXCR, run by TCRdb on the PCR reads, gives a single entry per CDR3 protein. The sample yields roughly 600,000 distinct CDR3 sequences, around 47% seen once. Overall study findings and caveats: Patients had higher frequencies than controls of roughly 5 TRBV segments, including TRBV5-6, TRBV5-1 and TRBV20-1. Significantly decreased normalized Chao1 diversity was recorded for multiple sclerosis patients relative to controls.

The clonotype was recovered from a girl under 18 with multiple sclerosis. Sequencing was done on a sample of blood. The chain uses TRBV7-9 and TRBJ2-4, with 8 bases matching TRBD1. The DNA end lines up better with TRBJ2-7; the J call may be wrong. CDR3 in DNA: TGTGCCAGCAGCTTAGTGACAGGGGACACCTACGAGCAGTACTTC. Amino acid sequence: CASSLVTGDTYEQYF.